A single sample is the source of the 7 T cell receptor beta chains below, sequenced in a study of CXCR3-negative and CXCR3-positive naive CD8 T cells. With UMI labels, 5' RACE was used to prepare the TRB cDNA libraries. With the 5' RACE reads reprocessed, TCRdb shows one record per CDR3 protein and no DNA. The sample includes approximately 60,000 distinct CDR3 sequences. The sample comprised memory CD8+ T cells from blood. Receptors originate from a human donor in good health. Some clones in this sample may be carry-over from other donors' samples.

This chain joins TRBV2 and TRBJ2-3. Germline V gene sequence: CDR1 SNHLY, CDR2 FYNNEI. The CDR3 extends over 15 amino acids. The CDR3 here is CASSKTVVLLDTQYF.

V and J are TRBV12-3 or TRBV12-4 and TRBJ2-1; TCRdb proposes TRBD1, but this gene call is untestable without DNA. The CDR3 is 15 amino acids. This CDR3 reads CASRDSLGAYNEQFF.

The chain joins TRBV2 to TRBJ1-1. CDR1 and CDR2 (germline): SNHLY, FYNNEI. This CDR3 spans 13 amino acids. The chain's CDR3 is CASILGGGTEAFF.

The V call is TRBV28, the J call TRBJ2-7. The CDR3 has 12 amino acids. CDR1 MDHEN and CDR2 SYDVKM come from the germline V gene. The CDR3 sequence is CASRTGTYEQYF.

By frequency, this clonotype registers medium-sized (0.01 to 0.1%). The chain employs TRBV20-1 and TRBJ2-1; no DNA is available, so the TRBD1 call from TCRdb remains unchecked. The CDR3 sequence is 12 residues long. Germline V gene sequence: CDR1 DFQATT, CDR2 SNEGSKA (reference sequence). This CDR3 reads CSARLGDVEQFF.

The chain links TRBV7-2 to TRBJ2-7; with no DNA, the TCRdb D assignment of TRBD1 cannot be verified. The CDR3 length is 15 residues. Germline V gene lookup returns CDR1 SGHTA and CDR2 FQGNSA. CDR3 in amino acids: CASSLGGGGPYEQYF.

V and J are TRBV29-1 and TRBJ2-3; TCRdb returns TRBD2, unconfirmable since there is no DNA. CDR3 length: 15 residues. CDR1 is SQVTM, CDR2 ANQGSEA, per germline. The CDR3 spells CSDRLSGLRTDTQYF.